This T cell receptor (beta chain) stems from a study of tumor and adjacent non-tumor tissue in lung cancer. This sample's RNA came from whole unsorted tissue. About this clonotype itself: Germline is not matched at one junction end, which may reflect a read error.

The library came from three nested PCR rounds adapted from ARM-PCR protocols. TCRdb ran MiXCR on the multiplex PCR reads and lists one entry per CDR3 protein. The sample lists approximately 120,000 distinct CDR3 sequences, 60% to 80% occurring once. This clonotype was obtained from a woman aged 55-69 years with non-small cell lung cancer. Sequenced input: lung tumor tissue.

In nucleotides, the CDR3 is TGTGGCAGTGCCGTTCTCTACGGGCAGTACTTC. Translation: CGSAVLYGQYF. The chain couples TRBV6-2 or TRBV6-3 to TRBJ2-7; no clear D gene. Germline assignment: CDR1 MNHEY and CDR2 SVGEGT. CDR3 length equals 11 residues.